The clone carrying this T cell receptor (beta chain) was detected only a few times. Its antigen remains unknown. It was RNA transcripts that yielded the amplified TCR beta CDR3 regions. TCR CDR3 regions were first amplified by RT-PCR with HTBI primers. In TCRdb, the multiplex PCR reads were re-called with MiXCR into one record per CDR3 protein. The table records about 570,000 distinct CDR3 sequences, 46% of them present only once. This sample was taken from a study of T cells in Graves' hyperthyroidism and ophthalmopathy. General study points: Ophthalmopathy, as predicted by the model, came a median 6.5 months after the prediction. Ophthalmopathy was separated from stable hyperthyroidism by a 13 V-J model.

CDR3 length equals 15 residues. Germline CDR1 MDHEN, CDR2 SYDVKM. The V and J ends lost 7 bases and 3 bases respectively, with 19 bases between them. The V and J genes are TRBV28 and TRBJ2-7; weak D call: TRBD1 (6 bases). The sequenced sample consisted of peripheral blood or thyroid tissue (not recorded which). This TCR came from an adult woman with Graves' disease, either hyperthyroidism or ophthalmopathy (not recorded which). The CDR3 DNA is TGTGCCAGCATTCTCTCTCGGGACAAAAACTACGAGCAGTACTTC. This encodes CASILSRDKNYEQYF. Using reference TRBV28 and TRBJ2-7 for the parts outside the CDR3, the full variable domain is DVKVTQSSRYLVKRTGEKVFLECVQDMDHENMFWYRQDPGLGLRLIYFSYDVKMKEKGDIPEGYSVSREKKERFSLILESASTNQTSMYLCASILSRDKNYEQYFGPGTRLTVT.